This T cell receptor beta chain comes out of a study of blood T cell repertoires in COVID-19. Libraries were prepared by immunoSEQ multiplex PCR; TCRdb keeps only in-frame clonotypes and omits some of them. The sample yields some 120,000 clones, roughly 69% seen once. Germline V gene sequence: CDR1 SGHVS, CDR2 FQNEAQ. CDR3 length: 14 residues. V lost 3 bases and J lost 4, with 12 bases in between. The J gene is TRBJ1-2, the V gene TRBV7-8; D gene unclear. The sample consisted of peripheral blood. The sequence was collected from a woman between 65 and 79 years old with acute or convalescent COVID-19. For the CDR3, the DNA is TGTGCCAGCAGCTTCCTAAGTTTAACCTATGGCTACACCTTC. Encoded protein: CASSFLSLTYGYTF.